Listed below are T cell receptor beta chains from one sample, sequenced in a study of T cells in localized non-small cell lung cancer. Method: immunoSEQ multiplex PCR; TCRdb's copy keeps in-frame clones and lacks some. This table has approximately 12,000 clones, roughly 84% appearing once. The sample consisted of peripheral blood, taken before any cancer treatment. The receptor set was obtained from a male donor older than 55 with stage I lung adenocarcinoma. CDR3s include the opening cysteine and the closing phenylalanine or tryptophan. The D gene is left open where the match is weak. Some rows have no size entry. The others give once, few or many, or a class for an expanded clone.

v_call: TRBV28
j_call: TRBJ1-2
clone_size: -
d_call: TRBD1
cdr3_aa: CASRLTGDYGYTF
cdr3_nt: TGTGCCAGCAGGCTTACAGGGGACTATGGCTACACCTTC

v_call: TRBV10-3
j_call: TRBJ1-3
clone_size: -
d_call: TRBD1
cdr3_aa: CAIRQGAAGNTIYF
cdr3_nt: TGTGCCATCAGACAGGGGGCGGCCGGAAACACCATATATTTT

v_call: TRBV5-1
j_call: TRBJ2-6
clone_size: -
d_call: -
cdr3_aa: CASSLSMAGANVLTF
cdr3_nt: TGCGCCAGCAGCTTGTCGATGGCTGGGGCCAACGTCCTGACTTTC

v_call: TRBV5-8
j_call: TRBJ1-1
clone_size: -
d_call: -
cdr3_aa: CASSPDWADTEAFF
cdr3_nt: TGTGCCAGCAGCCCTGACTGGGCGGACACTGAAGCTTTCTTT

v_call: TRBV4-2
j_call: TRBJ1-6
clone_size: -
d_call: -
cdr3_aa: CASSQENSPLHF
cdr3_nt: TGTGCCAGCAGCCAAGAAAATTCACCCCTCCACTTT

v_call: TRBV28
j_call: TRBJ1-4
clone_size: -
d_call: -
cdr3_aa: CASSFSGAAAQIEKLFF
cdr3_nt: TGTGCCAGCAGTTTCAGCGGGGCCGCGGCACAGATTGAAAAACTGTTTTTT

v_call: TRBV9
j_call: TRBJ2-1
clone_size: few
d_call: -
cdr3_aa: CASSQGPNEQFF
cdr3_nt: TGTGCCAGCAGTCAAGGACCTAACGAGCAGTTCTTC

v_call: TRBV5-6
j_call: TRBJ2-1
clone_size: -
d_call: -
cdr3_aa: CASSLAGGNEQFF
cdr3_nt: TGTGCCAGCAGCTTAGCCGGAGGCAATGAGCAGTTCTTC

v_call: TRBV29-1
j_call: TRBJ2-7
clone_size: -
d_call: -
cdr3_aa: CSVEGGTSYEQYF
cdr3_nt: TGCAGCGTTGAAGGCGGGACCTCCTACGAGCAGTACTTC

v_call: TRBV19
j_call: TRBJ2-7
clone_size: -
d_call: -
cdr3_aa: CASSDRTALWYEQYF
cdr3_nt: TGTGCCAGTAGCGATCGGACAGCCCTTTGGTACGAGCAGTACTTC